One sample yielded the 32 T cell receptor beta chains listed below, sequenced in a study of shared clonotypes between healthy human individuals. CD8 cells classed as naive were CD45RO-negative and positively selected for CCR7, excluding terminally differentiated effector memory CD45RA+ cells. The table came from immunoSEQ multiplex PCR; TCRdb's copy has only in-frame clones and leaves some out. Of hundreds of thousands of clones in the sample, 95% to 96% are singletons; the top ten hold less than 0.12%. The sample comprised naive CD8+ T cells sorted from blood. The receptors were gathered from a woman between 25 and 40 years old in good health.

A few counts support this clone. The chain uses TRBV2 and TRBJ1-1; 7 bases agree with TRBD1. In germline, CDR1 is SNHLY, CDR2 FYNNEI. There are 10 residues in the CDR3. With 10 bases clipped from V and 5 bases from J, the junction kept 1 base outside the gene matches. The CDR3 spells CATQGTEAFF. CDR3 nucleotide sequence: TGTGCCACACAGGGGACTGAAGCTTTCTTT.

The chain uses TRBV19 and TRBJ1-5, with D possibly TRBD1 on 5 matching bases. This CDR3 spans 14 amino acids. CDR1 is LNHDA, CDR2 SQIVND, per germline (reference sequence). V gave up 3 bases and J gave up 6 bases, with 12 bases separating them. CDR3 nucleotide sequence: TGTGCCAGTAGTATCGGGAGGGACGGTCAGCCCCAGCATTTT. Its translation: CASSIGRDGQPQHF.

The table lists this clone with a count of one. The same CDR3 is also encoded by other DNA sequences in this sample. The rearrangement uses TRBV28 and TRBJ2-7, with TRBD2 as a possible D gene (6 bases). V was pared by 3 bases and J by 0 bases, with 9 bases between. CDR1 is MDHEN and CDR2 is SYDVKM in the germline V gene. There are 14 residues in the CDR3. CDR3 bases: TGTGCCAGCAGTTTCGTGGGGGGCTCCTACGAGCAGTACTTC. Its protein is CASSFVGGSYEQYF.

The CDR3 bases are TGTGCCAGCAGTGAGAAGCGGCAAACCTTCGGGAATGAGCAGTTCTTC. Translated: CASSEKRQTFGNEQFF. The J gene is TRBJ2-1, the V gene TRBV28; D perhaps matches TRBD2 (5 bases). Germline lookup yields CDR1 MDHEN and CDR2 SYDVKM. This CDR3 has 16 residues. V was cut by 5 bases and J by 7 bases, with 21 bases left in between.

Of note for this clone: As the CDR3 is not closed by the conserved phenylalanine or tryptophan, this likely results from a read error. This chain joins TRBV7-2 and TRBJ2-7; the match to TRBD1 covers 7 bases. Germline CDR1 is SGHTA and CDR2 is FQGNSA. The CDR3 runs to 14 residues. Trimming took 5 bases from V and 7 from J; bases not matched to a gene: 11. The CDR3 DNA is TGTGCCAGCAGCGACGACAGGGTCCTTGAAGAGCAGTACCTC. This codes for CASSDDRVLEEQYL.

The V call is TRBV27, the J call TRBJ2-7; D uncertain. CDR1 and CDR2 (germline): MNHEY, SMNVEV (reference sequence). The CDR3 runs 14 residues. V was clipped by 3 bases and J by 1 base, with 10 bases between them. CDR3 sequence: CASSFGDESYEQYF. CDR3 bases: TGTGCCAGCAGTTTTGGAGACGAATCCTACGAGCAGTACTTC.

The rearrangement joins TRBV19 to TRBJ2-1; D is tentatively TRBD1 or TRBD2 (7 bases each). This CDR3 has 14 residues. V gave up 1 base and J gave up 15 bases, with 19 bases separating them. Germline lookup yields CDR1 LNHDA and CDR2 SQIVND (reference sequence). CDR3 bases: TGTGCCAGTAGTATAGGGGAGGGGGCCCCCCGAAGGTTCTTC. Translated: CASSIGEGAPRRFF. Full variable domain (outside the CDR3, taken from reference TRBV19 and TRBJ2-1): DGGITQSPKYLFRKEGQNVTLSCEQNLNHDAMYWYRQDPGQGLRLIYYSQIVNDFQKGDIAEGYSVSREKKESFPLTVTSAQKNPTAFYLCASSIGEGAPRRFFGPGTRLTVL.

This clone was counted a single time. The chain links TRBV4-2 to TRBJ2-1, with D possibly TRBD2 on 5 matching bases. Deletions cut 1 base from V and 4 bases from J, with 17 bases between. Germline lookup yields CDR1 LGHNA and CDR2 YNFKEQ. This CDR3 is built from 17 residues. CDR3 bases: TGTGCCAGCAGCCAAGTCCTAGCTACGATTTCATACAATGAGCAGTTCTTC. Its protein product is CASSQVLATISYNEQFF.

In this sample, this clone turned up once. The rearrangement joins TRBV27 to TRBJ1-5, with a weak D call TRBD1 (5 bases). The germline V and J ends were trimmed by 6 bases and 6 bases, with 18 bases remaining between them. The CDR3 has 15 amino acids. The germline V gene has CDR1 MNHEY and CDR2 SMNVEV (reference sequence). The CDR3: CASSPWDHEGQPQHF. The CDR3 region has the DNA TGTGCCAGCAGCCCTTGGGACCACGAGGGTCAGCCCCAGCATTTT.

The V call is TRBV6-1, the J call TRBJ2-7, with TRBD2 matching 7 bases. The J segment lost 0 bases and the V segment lost 4 bases, leaving 6 bases of the junction unmatched. Germline CDR1 MNHNS, CDR2 SASEGT. This CDR3 is built from 15 residues. CDR3 DNA sequence: TGTGCCAGCAGTGCTCCCCGGGGGGTCTCCTACGAGCAGTACTTC. It yields the protein CASSAPRGVSYEQYF.

The rearrangement links TRBV28 to TRBJ2-1, with 10 nucleotides matching TRBD2. The length of the CDR3 is 17 residues. The germline gives CDR1 MDHEN, CDR2 SYDVKM. V trimming: 3 bases; J trimming: 2 bases; junction bases outside the gene matches: 7. CDR3 sequence: CASSLYSGRSPYNEQFF. CDR3 sequence (DNA): TGTGCCAGCAGTTTGTATAGCGGGAGGTCCCCCTACAATGAGCAGTTCTTC.

The chain uses TRBV19 and TRBJ1-1; 7 bases agree with TRBD1. Trimming at V came to 3 bases and at J to 7 bases, leaving 5 bases not matched to a gene. The CDR3 consists of 13 residues. Germline lookup yields CDR1 LNHDA and CDR2 SQIVND (reference sequence). The CDR3 is CASSMSGGNEAFF. The CDR3 nucleotides are TGTGCCAGTAGTATGTCAGGGGGGAATGAAGCTTTCTTT.

This clone was found once. J is TRBJ2-7 and V is TRBV27, with TRBD2 identical over 11 bases. The CDR3 is 18 residues long. V lost 7 bases to trimming and J lost 0 bases; unmatched junction nucleotides: 14. CDR1 is MNHEY, CDR2 SMNVEV, per germline (reference sequence). The CDR3 loop is CASTLYAPTSGTSYEQYF. DNA of the CDR3: TGTGCCAGCACCCTCTATGCTCCGACTAGCGGGACCTCCTACGAGCAGTACTTC.

The V gene is TRBV9, the J gene TRBJ2-7; maybe TRBD2 (5 bases). The germline V gene has CDR1 SGDLS and CDR2 YYNGEE. This CDR3 is built from 14 residues. Trimming took 0 bases from V and 5 from J, leaving 12 bases between them. The CDR3 is CASSVGGRDNEQYF. For the CDR3, the DNA is TGTGCCAGCAGCGTAGGTGGGAGAGACAACGAGCAGTACTTC.

The rearrangement joins TRBV14 to TRBJ2-7; perhaps TRBD1 as D (5 bases). CDR1 is SGHDN and CDR2 is FVKESK in the germline V gene. The CDR3 contains 14 residues. With 0 bases removed from V and 5 bases from J, the gap between germline ends came to 11 bases. CDR3 sequence (DNA): TGTGCCAGCAGCCAAGATCTAGGGGTCAACGAGCAGTACTTC. This codes for CASSQDLGVNEQYF.

The J gene is TRBJ2-2, the V gene TRBV6-5; D is possibly TRBD2 (6 bases). CDR1 is MNHEY and CDR2 is SVGAGI in the germline V gene. V was shortened by 5 bases and J by 1 base, with 11 bases between the two germline ends. The CDR3 has 15 residues. CDR3 residues: CASSTGTENTGELFF. The CDR3 DNA follows: TGTGCCAGCAGTACCGGGACTGAGAACACCGGGGAGCTGTTTTTT.

The chain recombines TRBV27 with TRBJ2-1; D perhaps matches TRBD2 (6 bases). V lost 0 bases and J 4 bases, leaving 13 bases between the germline ends. The V gene's germline CDR1 is MNHEY and CDR2 SMNVEV (reference sequence). The CDR3 totals 16 residues. The CDR3 sequence is CASSLSGFGGYNEQFF. The CDR3 DNA reads as TGTGCCAGCAGTTTATCAGGCTTTGGAGGGTACAATGAGCAGTTCTTC.

The genes are TRBV18 and TRBJ2-5; the D gene is possibly TRBD2 (5 bases). The CDR3 contains 13 residues. Germline lookup yields CDR1 KGHSH and CDR2 LQKENI. Deletions cut 0 bases from V and 5 bases from J, with 7 bases between. For the CDR3, the DNA is TGTGCCAGCTCACCACCCGGGGAGGAGACCCAGTACTTC. Translated: CASSPPGEETQYF.

The chain has TRBV5-1 and TRBJ2-5, with TRBD2 matching over 10 bases. Germline-derived CDR1 and CDR2 are SGHRS and YFSETQ. The junction had 8 bases not matched to a gene; V was cut back by 4 bases and J by 8 bases. This CDR3 is 14 amino acids long. CDR3: CASSPGASGRTQYF. CDR3 DNA sequence: TGCGCCAGCAGCCCGGGGGCTAGCGGGAGAACCCAGTACTTC.

The chain joins TRBV4-1 to TRBJ1-6, with D hard to call. Germline values: CDR1 MGHRA, CDR2 YSYEKL. The CDR3 consists of 16 residues. V lost 4 bases and J lost 9, with 19 bases in between. The CDR3 DNA reads as TGCGCCAGCAGCCTCAGCAGTCGGGGAACGAGTTCACCCCTCCACTTT. Translation: CASSLSSRGTSSPLHF.

V gene TRBV7-6 combines with J gene TRBJ2-7; 13 bases line up with TRBD2. V lost 3 bases, J lost 0 bases, and 5 bases stayed unmatched. This CDR3 contains 17 residues. CDR1 is SGHVS, CDR2 FNYEAQ, per germline. The CDR3: CASSLGLAGPVSYEQYF. CDR3 sequence (DNA): TGTGCCAGCAGCTTGGGACTAGCGGGACCAGTCTCCTACGAGCAGTACTTC.

The CDR3 nucleotides are TGTGCCAGCAGGGGACAGGGGCATAACGAGCAGTACTTC. The encoded protein is CASRGQGHNEQYF. This chain joins TRBV6-1 and TRBJ2-7; TRBD1 matches at 10 bases. Trimming at V came to 6 bases and at J to 5 bases, leaving 4 bases not matched to a gene. This CDR3 is 13 amino acids long. Per the germline V gene, CDR1 is MNHNS and CDR2 is SASEGT.

The V call is TRBV28, the J call TRBJ2-7; 11 bases line up with TRBD2. Germline CDR1 is MDHEN and CDR2 is SYDVKM. V trimming: 5 bases; J trimming: 3 bases; junction bases outside the gene matches: 12. This CDR3 contains 17 residues. The CDR3: CASSPQSRLAGIYEQYF. In DNA form, the CDR3 reads TGTGCCAGCAGTCCGCAGAGCCGACTAGCGGGGATCTACGAGCAGTACTTC.

The V call is TRBV28, the J call TRBJ2-3; perhaps TRBD1 as D (6 bases). V dropped 5 bases and J dropped 2 bases, with 11 bases sitting between them. This CDR3 region has 14 residues. Germline V CDR1 and CDR2: MDHEN, SYDVKM. The CDR3 coding sequence is TGTGCCAGCAGTGTGGACAGAGTCACAGATACGCAGTATTTT. As protein: CASSVDRVTDTQYF.

On this clone itself: Other DNA sequences in this sample translate to the same CDR3. The chain couples TRBV29-1 to TRBJ1-2; TRBD1 is a possible D gene (5 bases). There are 11 residues in the CDR3. Trimming removed 3 bases from V and 4 bases from J, with 6 bases in between. In germline, CDR1 is SQVTM, CDR2 ANQGSEA. As DNA, the CDR3 is TGCAGCGTTGATAGGGGCTATGGCTACACCTTC. Its translation is CSVDRGYGYTF.

This clone was seen only a few times. CDR3: CASRTSMNTEAFF. CDR3 DNA sequence: TGCGCCAGCAGGACATCCATGAACACTGAAGCTTTCTTT. J is TRBJ1-1 and V is TRBV4-1; D gene ambiguous. The CDR3 contains 13 residues. The germline gives CDR1 MGHRA, CDR2 YSYEKL. V was pared by 6 bases and J by 0 bases, with 8 bases between.

The chain is built from TRBV7-9 and TRBJ2-1, with D uncertain. The germline V gene has CDR1 SEHNR and CDR2 FQNEAQ (reference sequence). V was shortened by 4 bases and J by 2 bases, with 6 bases between the two germline ends. The CDR3 extends over 13 amino acids. CDR3 region: CASSYWAYNEQFF. The CDR3 DNA sequence: TGTGCCAGCAGCTACTGGGCCTACAATGAGCAGTTCTTC.

The V gene is TRBV27, the J gene TRBJ1-3; D unclear. V was cut by 4 bases and J by 4 bases, with 14 bases left in between. The CDR3 is made up of 15 amino acids. Germline values: CDR1 MNHEY, CDR2 SMNVEV (reference sequence). The CDR3 DNA reads as TGTGCCAGCAGTTCAGCCCCAGGAGGGGGAAACACCATATATTTT. Protein sequence: CASSSAPGGGNTIYF.

This clone has only one observation. The V gene is TRBV27, the J gene TRBJ2-7, with 11 bases aligning to TRBD1. Germline assignment: CDR1 MNHEY and CDR2 SMNVEV (reference sequence). The trim removed 7 bases at V and 6 bases at J, leaving 11 bases unmatched. CDR3 length: 15 residues. This CDR3 is CASKAPGQGVSEQYF. DNA for the CDR3: TGTGCCAGCAAAGCCCCGGGACAGGGGGTGTCCGAGCAGTACTTC.

The chain carries TRBV27 and TRBJ1-3; D is uncertain. V was pared by 0 bases and J by 1 base, with 7 bases between. The CDR3 runs 15 residues. Germline-derived CDR1 and CDR2 are MNHEY and SMNVEV (reference sequence). The CDR3: CASSLSSRSGNTIYF. The DNA of the CDR3 is TGTGCCAGCAGTTTATCGAGCAGGTCTGGAAACACCATATATTTT.

V gene TRBV28 combines with J gene TRBJ2-7; 7 nucleotides line up with TRBD1. CDR3 length equals 15 residues. Germline values: CDR1 MDHEN, CDR2 SYDVKM. Trimming took 1 base from V and 6 from J; bases not matched to a gene: 9. For the CDR3, the DNA is TGTGCCAGCAGTTTATTTCGCGGACAGGTTGGCGAGCAGTACTTC. The encoded protein is CASSLFRGQVGEQYF. Drawing the rest from reference TRBV28 and TRBJ2-7, the complete variable domain is DVKVTQSSRYLVKRTGEKVFLECVQDMDHENMFWYRQDPGLGLRLIYFSYDVKMKEKGDIPEGYSVSREKKERFSLILESASTNQTSMYLCASSLFRGQVGEQYFGPGTRLTVT.

This chain uses TRBV25-1 with TRBJ2-6; D unclear. Trimming took 5 bases from V and 1 from J, leaving 0 bases between them. Per the germline V gene, CDR1 is MGHDK and CDR2 is SYGVNS. The CDR3 sequence is 12 residues long. CDR3 region: CASSSGANVLTF. As DNA, the CDR3 is TGTGCCAGCAGTTCTGGGGCCAACGTCCTGACTTTC.